These 6 T cell receptor beta chains share one sample of origin, sequenced in a study of T cells in Graves' hyperthyroidism and ophthalmopathy. It was RNA transcripts that yielded the amplified TCR beta CDR3 regions. HTBI primers were the set used in a first-round RT-PCR of the TCR CDR3. TCRdb re-analysed the multiplex PCR reads in MiXCR, keeping a single row per CDR3 protein. The table lists hundreds of thousands of distinct CDR3 sequences, around 17% of them singletons. The source material was blood. These receptors were taken from a woman younger than 35 with Graves' ophthalmopathy.

There are many counts of this clonotype. This chain joins TRBV28 and TRBJ2-7, with 10 bases fitting TRBD2. Germline V lookup: CDR1 MDHEN, CDR2 SYDVKM. The CDR3 is 15 amino acids. The trim removed 2 bases at V and 3 bases at J, leaving 4 bases unmatched. CDR3 sequence: CASSLILAGDYEQYF. CDR3 in DNA: TGTGCCAGCAGTTTAATTCTAGCGGGAGACTACGAGCAGTACTTC.

Ten or more counts support this clonotype. The chain joins TRBV28 to TRBJ2-5; 9 positions agree with TRBD2. The CDR3 covers 15 residues. Trimming at V came to 6 bases and at J to 5 bases, leaving 10 bases not matched to a gene. Germline V gives CDR1 MDHEN, CDR2 SYDVKM. The DNA for the CDR3 is TGTGCCAGCAGCACTCGGATAGCGGGGGCCGAGACCCAGTACTTC. Protein: CASSTRIAGAETQYF.

This clonotype was observed at least ten times. The chain carries TRBV2 and TRBJ1-1; D unresolved. CDR1 and CDR2 from the germline V gene are SNHLY and FYNNEI. With 6 bases removed from V and 4 bases from J, the gap between germline ends came to 12 bases. The CDR3 is made up of 13 amino acids. CDR3 residues: CASRARGGTEAFF. The CDR3 nucleotides are TGTGCCAGCAGGGCTCGGGGAGGCACTGAAGCTTTCTTT.

At least ten counts were recorded for this clonotype. The V gene is TRBV7-8, the J gene TRBJ2-7; 7 nucleotides agree with TRBD2. The CDR3 contains 21 residues. CDR1 and CDR2 from the germline V gene are SGHVS and FQNEAQ. The junction had 24 bases not matched to a gene; V was cut back by 4 bases and J by 0 bases. In DNA, the CDR3 is TGTGCCAGCAGCTCCAAAATTATGGGACCTAAGCGGGGAACAGCCTCCTACGAGCAGTACTTC. This translates into CASSSKIMGPKRGTASYEQYF.

A few counts support this clonotype. This rearrangement joins TRBV12-5 to TRBJ2-3; D unresolved. The CDR3 has 14 amino acids. The V end lost 1 base, the J end lost 0 bases, and 5 bases lay between the germline ends. Germline lookup yields CDR1 LGHNT and CDR2 FRNRAP. In DNA, the CDR3 is TGTGCTAGTGGTTTGGGGATTAGCACAGATACGCAGTATTTT. Translation: CASGLGISTDTQYF.

This clonotype was seen a few times. The chain links TRBV4-1 to TRBJ1-1, with no clear D. CDR3 length: 16 residues. Germline V gene data show CDR1 as MGHRA and CDR2 as YSYEKL. V lost 0 bases to trimming and J lost 1 base, with 12 bases between them. The CDR3 nucleotides are TGCGCCAGCAGCCAAGAGGGTCCATTCCCGAACACTGAAGCTTTCTTT. Protein product: CASSQEGPFPNTEAFF.